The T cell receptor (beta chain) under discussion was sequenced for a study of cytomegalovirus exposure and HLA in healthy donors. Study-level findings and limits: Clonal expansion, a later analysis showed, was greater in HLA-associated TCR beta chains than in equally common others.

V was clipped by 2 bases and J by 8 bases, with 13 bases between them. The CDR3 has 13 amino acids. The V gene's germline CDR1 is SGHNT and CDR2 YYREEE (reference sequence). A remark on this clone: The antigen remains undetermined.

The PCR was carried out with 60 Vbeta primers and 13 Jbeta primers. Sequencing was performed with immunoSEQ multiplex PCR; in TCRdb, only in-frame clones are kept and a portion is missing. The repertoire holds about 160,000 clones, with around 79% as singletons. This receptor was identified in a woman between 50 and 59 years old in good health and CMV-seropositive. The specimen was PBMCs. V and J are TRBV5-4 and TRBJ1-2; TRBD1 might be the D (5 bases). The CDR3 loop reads CASSFGRDSGYTF. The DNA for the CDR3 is TGTGCCAGCAGCTTCGGCAGGGATAGCGGCTACACCTTC.